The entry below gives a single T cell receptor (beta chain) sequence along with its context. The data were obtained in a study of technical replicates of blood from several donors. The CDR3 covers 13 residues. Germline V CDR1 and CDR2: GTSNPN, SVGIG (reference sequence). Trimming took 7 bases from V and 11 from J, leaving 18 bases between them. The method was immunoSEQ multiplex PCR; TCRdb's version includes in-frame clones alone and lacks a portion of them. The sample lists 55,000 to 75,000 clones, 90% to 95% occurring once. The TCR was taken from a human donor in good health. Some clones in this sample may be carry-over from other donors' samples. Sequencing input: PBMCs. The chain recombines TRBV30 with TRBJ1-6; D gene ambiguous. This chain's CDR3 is CASDGGTRAPLHF. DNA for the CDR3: TGTGCCTCGGATGGCGGAACGAGGGCACCCCTCCACTTT.